This T cell receptor (beta chain) was identified in a study of Ad26.COV2.S vaccination and SARS-CoV-2 variants. Only in-frame clones appear in the TCRdb table, and some are missing; sequencing was by immunoSEQ multiplex PCR. The data show some 480,000 clones, with 87% seen just once and 10% to 15% held by the top ten. V was pared by 5 bases and J by 7 bases, with 10 bases between. The germline V gene has CDR1 SGHTA and CDR2 FQGNSA. The CDR3 runs 12 residues. Treatment in this sample: approximately 18 received Ad26.COV2.S at low or high dose, single or two shots; several received placebo; per-sample allocation not given. The study sampled participants on day 63 after the first vaccine or placebo injection.

The sample was peripheral blood, taken in a trial of Ad26.COV2.S vaccine versus placebo. The rearrangement uses TRBV7-2 and TRBJ2-3; maybe TRBD2 (6 bases). This sequence originates from a person between 18 and 60 years old who received the Ad26.COV2.S COVID-19 vaccine or a placebo. The DNA of the CDR3 is TGTGCCAGCAGCCCCGGGGGTAATACGCAGTATTTT. It specifies CASSPGGNTQYF.